A selection of T cell receptor beta chains follows, all from one sample in a study of beta chain features in type 1 diabetes. This table comes from immunoSEQ multiplex PCR, and its TCRdb copy is limited to in-frame clones, with some not included. Of 400,000 to 600,000 clones in the sample, around 30% are singletons; the top ten hold roughly 0.066%. Source material: naive CD4+ T cells from blood. These receptors were taken from a man between 18 and 29 years old in good health. The CDR3 runs from the conserved cysteine through the conserved F or W. D genes are given only for firm matches. Size is omitted from some rows. Given values are once, few, many or a class for expanded clones.

d_gene: TRBD1
v_gene: TRBV18
j_gene: TRBJ2-1
abundance: .
CDR3aa: CASSRTGTGSNEQFF
CDR3nt: TGTGCCAGCTCACGGACCGGGACAGGTTCCAATGAGCAGTTCTTC

d_gene: TRBD2
v_gene: TRBV30
j_gene: TRBJ2-4
abundance: few
CDR3aa: CAWSVSRTSGSKNIQYF
CDR3nt: TGTGCCTGGAGTGTATCGAGGACTAGCGGGTCCAAAAACATTCAGTACTTC

d_gene: .
v_gene: TRBV20-1
j_gene: TRBJ2-5
abundance: .
CDR3aa: CSASGETQYF
CDR3nt: TGCAGTGCTAGCGGGGAGACCCAGTACTTC

d_gene: TRBD1
v_gene: TRBV25-1
j_gene: TRBJ2-7
abundance: .
CDR3aa: CASSEPGQVSPEQYF
CDR3nt: TGTGCCAGCAGTGAACCGGGACAGGTATCCCCCGAGCAGTACTTC

d_gene: .
v_gene: TRBV9
j_gene: TRBJ1-1
abundance: .
CDR3aa: CASSATPMTEAFF
CDR3nt: TGTGCCAGCAGCGCCACTCCGATGACTGAAGCTTTCTTT

d_gene: .
v_gene: TRBV27
j_gene: TRBJ1-1
abundance: .
CDR3aa: CASSHNINTEAFF
CDR3nt: TGTGCCAGCAGCCACAACATAAACACTGAAGCTTTCTTT

d_gene: .
v_gene: TRBV9
j_gene: TRBJ2-3
abundance: once
CDR3aa: CASSVEGALPLYTDTQYF
CDR3nt: TGTGCCAGCAGCGTAGAGGGAGCCTTACCCCTATACACAGATACGCAGTATTTT

d_gene: .
v_gene: TRBV19
j_gene: TRBJ1-1
abundance: .
CDR3aa: CASKMLGNTEAFF
CDR3nt: TGTGCCAGTAAAATGCTAGGGAACACTGAAGCTTTCTTT

d_gene: TRBD1
v_gene: TRBV30
j_gene: TRBJ2-3
abundance: few
CDR3aa: CAWSKDRGTDTQYF
CDR3nt: TGTGCCTGGAGTAAGGACAGGGGAACAGATACGCAGTATTTT

d_gene: .
v_gene: TRBV14
j_gene: TRBJ2-6
abundance: few
CDR3aa: CASSDGRWGRGANVLTF
CDR3nt: TGTGCCAGCAGCGACGGCCGGTGGGGAAGAGGGGCCAACGTCCTGACTTTC

d_gene: .
v_gene: TRBV2
j_gene: TRBJ2-5
abundance: .
CDR3aa: CASSEWEAGTQYF
CDR3nt: TGTGCCAGCAGTGAATGGGAAGCGGGGACCCAGTACTTC

d_gene: .
v_gene: TRBV29-1
j_gene: TRBJ2-3
abundance: .
CDR3aa: CSVERLTGGIGTDTQYF
CDR3nt: TGCAGCGTTGAGCGTTTGACCGGGGGTATCGGCACAGATACGCAGTATTTT

d_gene: .
v_gene: TRBV29-1
j_gene: TRBJ2-6
abundance: .
CDR3aa: CSVEAGNVLTF
CDR3nt: TGCAGCGTTGAAGCAGGCAACGTCCTGACTTTC

d_gene: TRBD2
v_gene: TRBV30
j_gene: TRBJ2-5
abundance: .
CDR3aa: CAWRREVRETQYF
CDR3nt: TGTGCCTGGAGGCGGGAGGTACGAGAGACCCAGTACTTC

d_gene: .
v_gene: TRBV29-1
j_gene: TRBJ1-2
abundance: few
CDR3aa: CSVVKGDGYGYTF
CDR3nt: TGCAGCGTTGTAAAGGGGGACGGCTATGGCTACACCTTC

d_gene: .
v_gene: TRBV29-1
j_gene: TRBJ2-1
abundance: .
CDR3aa: CSVVAEVVNEQFF
CDR3nt: TGCAGCGTTGTTGCGGAGGTAGTCAATGAGCAGTTCTTC

d_gene: .
v_gene: TRBV18
j_gene: TRBJ2-7
abundance: .
CDR3aa: CASSPGAQSSYEQYF
CDR3nt: TGTGCCAGCTCACCAGGGGCACAGTCATCCTACGAGCAGTACTTC

d_gene: TRBD2
v_gene: TRBV7-2
j_gene: TRBJ2-7
abundance: few
CDR3aa: CASSLSAGAGEQYF
CDR3nt: TGTGCCAGCAGCTTATCAGCGGGAGCTGGTGAGCAGTACTTC

d_gene: .
v_gene: TRBV7-9
j_gene: TRBJ2-7
abundance: few
CDR3aa: CASSRPPLEQYF
CDR3nt: TGTGCCAGCAGCCGCCCTCCATTAGAGCAGTACTTC

d_gene: TRBD1
v_gene: TRBV7-9
j_gene: TRBJ2-1
abundance: .
CDR3aa: CASSPRDSPTLVEQFF
CDR3nt: TGTGCCAGCAGCCCCCGGGACAGCCCAACTTTGGTTGAGCAGTTCTTC

d_gene: .
v_gene: TRBV7-2
j_gene: TRBJ1-1
abundance: .
CDR3aa: CASSSLGLPTEAFF
CDR3nt: TGTGCCAGCAGCTCCTTGGGGCTTCCCACTGAAGCTTTCTTT

d_gene: .
v_gene: TRBV4-3
j_gene: TRBJ2-5
abundance: few
CDR3aa: CASSQEGGRRSGETQYF
CDR3nt: TGCGCCAGCAGCCAAGAGGGGGGACGGCGCTCGGGAGAGACCCAGTACTTC

d_gene: .
v_gene: TRBV4-2
j_gene: TRBJ2-5
abundance: few
CDR3aa: CASSQAPEGGETQYF
CDR3nt: TGTGCCAGCAGCCAAGCCCCTGAGGGAGGTGAGACCCAGTACTTC

d_gene: .
v_gene: TRBV27
j_gene: TRBJ2-1
abundance: few
CDR3aa: CATRRLEANEQFF
CDR3nt: TGTGCCACCCGGAGACTAGAAGCCAATGAGCAGTTCTTC

d_gene: TRBD2
v_gene: TRBV29-1
j_gene: TRBJ2-7
abundance: few
CDR3aa: CSVERREGTYEQYF
CDR3nt: TGCAGCGTTGAACGGCGGGAGGGGACCTACGAGCAGTACTTC

d_gene: .
v_gene: TRBV15
j_gene: TRBJ1-4
abundance: .
CDR3aa: CATSRVGGNEKLFF
CDR3nt: TGTGCCACCAGCAGAGTGGGAGGGAATGAAAAACTGTTTTTT

d_gene: .
v_gene: TRBV29-1
j_gene: TRBJ2-3
abundance: .
CDR3aa: CSGVGAGDGTDTQYF
CDR3nt: TGCAGCGGTGTGGGGGCAGGGGATGGCACAGATACGCAGTATTTT

d_gene: .
v_gene: TRBV7-2
j_gene: TRBJ2-7
abundance: few
CDR3aa: CASSSDPSRREQYF
CDR3nt: TGTGCCAGCAGTTCGGACCCCTCCAGGCGCGAGCAGTACTTC

d_gene: TRBD2
v_gene: TRBV11-2
j_gene: TRBJ2-1
abundance: .
CDR3aa: CASSDPGLAGVLSYNEQFF
CDR3nt: TGTGCCAGCAGCGATCCGGGACTAGCGGGAGTTCTCTCCTACAATGAGCAGTTCTTC

d_gene: .
v_gene: TRBV2
j_gene: TRBJ1-5
abundance: few
CDR3aa: CASTQGLSGNQPQHF
CDR3nt: TGTGCCAGCACTCAGGGTCTATCGGGCAATCAGCCCCAGCATTTT

d_gene: .
v_gene: TRBV14
j_gene: TRBJ2-7
abundance: .
CDR3aa: CASSPTSDVEQYF
CDR3nt: TGTGCCAGCAGCCCGACCAGTGACGTCGAGCAGTACTTC

d_gene: .
v_gene: TRBV7-9
j_gene: TRBJ2-7
abundance: .
CDR3aa: CASMRGGSTYEQYF
CDR3nt: TGTGCCAGCATGAGGGGGGGATCCACCTACGAGCAGTACTTC

d_gene: .
v_gene: TRBV19
j_gene: TRBJ2-7
abundance: few
CDR3aa: CASSIRDEQYF
CDR3nt: TGTGCCAGTAGTATAAGGGACGAGCAGTACTTC

d_gene: TRBD2
v_gene: TRBV30
j_gene: TRBJ2-7
abundance: once
CDR3aa: CAWSVLGTSGSEQYF
CDR3nt: TGTGCCTGGAGTGTACTAGGGACTAGCGGGAGCGAGCAGTACTTC

d_gene: TRBD2
v_gene: TRBV7-9
j_gene: TRBJ2-1
abundance: few
CDR3aa: CASRLLAGPYNEQFF
CDR3nt: TGTGCCAGCAGACTACTAGCGGGGCCCTACAATGAGCAGTTCTTC

d_gene: TRBD2
v_gene: TRBV7-9
j_gene: TRBJ2-3
abundance: .
CDR3aa: CASSLTSGTGHTQYF
CDR3nt: TGTGCCAGCAGCCTTACTAGCGGAACTGGTCATACGCAGTATTTT

d_gene: .
v_gene: TRBV2
j_gene: TRBJ2-5
abundance: .
CDR3aa: CASSGQLEETQYF
CDR3nt: TGTGCCAGCTCAGGACAACTAGAAGAGACCCAGTACTTC

d_gene: .
v_gene: TRBV5-4
j_gene: TRBJ1-2
abundance: .
CDR3aa: CASSRTGNYGYTF
CDR3nt: TGTGCCAGCAGCCGGACGGGGAACTATGGCTACACCTTC

d_gene: TRBD2
v_gene: TRBV7-3
j_gene: TRBJ2-1
abundance: .
CDR3aa: CASSQGREAYNEQFF
CDR3nt: TGTGCCAGCAGCCAAGGGCGGGAGGCGTACAATGAGCAGTTCTTC

d_gene: .
v_gene: TRBV20-1
j_gene: TRBJ1-2
abundance: few
CDR3aa: CSAWTDGYTF
CDR3nt: TGCAGTGCTTGGACAGATGGCTACACCTTC

d_gene: .
v_gene: TRBV7-3
j_gene: TRBJ2-5
abundance: few
CDR3aa: CASSPRGQETQYF
CDR3nt: TGTGCCAGCAGCCCTCGGGGCCAAGAGACCCAGTACTTC

d_gene: .
v_gene: TRBV7-9
j_gene: TRBJ2-7
abundance: few
CDR3aa: CASSLEGAAYEQYF
CDR3nt: TGTGCCAGCAGCTTAGAAGGAGCCGCCTACGAGCAGTACTTC

d_gene: TRBD2
v_gene: TRBV4-1
j_gene: TRBJ2-1
abundance: .
CDR3aa: CASSQVGLAGDEQFF
CDR3nt: TGCGCCAGCAGCCAAGTAGGACTAGCGGGAGATGAGCAGTTCTTC

d_gene: TRBD2
v_gene: TRBV7-8
j_gene: TRBJ2-2
abundance: .
CDR3aa: CASSVRLAGDTGELFF
CDR3nt: TGTGCCAGCAGCGTCAGACTAGCGGGAGACACCGGGGAGCTGTTTTTT

d_gene: .
v_gene: TRBV6-1
j_gene: TRBJ2-5
abundance: .
CDR3aa: CASSEDTIQETQYF
CDR3nt: TGTGCCAGCAGTGAAGACACGATTCAAGAGACCCAGTACTTC

d_gene: TRBD1
v_gene: TRBV2
j_gene: TRBJ2-7
abundance: .
CDR3aa: CASSADRGRYEQYF
CDR3nt: TGTGCCAGCAGTGCGGACAGGGGGCGATACGAGCAGTACTTC

d_gene: .
v_gene: TRBV11-2
j_gene: TRBJ2-4
abundance: once
CDR3aa: CASSPLRTIAKNIQYF
CDR3nt: TGTGCCAGCAGCCCGCTCAGGACGATAGCCAAAAACATTCAGTACTTC

d_gene: TRBD2
v_gene: TRBV9
j_gene: TRBJ2-3
abundance: few
CDR3aa: CASSGLAGGQDTQYF
CDR3nt: TGTGCCAGCAGCGGGCTAGCGGGAGGGCAAGATACGCAGTATTTT

d_gene: TRBD1
v_gene: TRBV2
j_gene: TRBJ1-1
abundance: few
CDR3aa: CASSRDRDLEAFF
CDR3nt: TGTGCCAGCAGTCGGGACAGGGACCTTGAAGCTTTCTTT

d_gene: TRBD1
v_gene: TRBV28
j_gene: TRBJ1-5
abundance: few
CDR3aa: CASRLTGGGNQPQHF
CDR3nt: TGTGCCAGCAGGCTGACAGGGGGTGGAAATCAGCCCCAGCATTTT

d_gene: .
v_gene: TRBV30
j_gene: TRBJ2-5
abundance: few
CDR3aa: CAWSQGSLLETQYF
CDR3nt: TGTGCCTGGAGTCAGGGCTCGCTCCTAGAGACCCAGTACTTC

d_gene: .
v_gene: TRBV29-1
j_gene: TRBJ2-2
abundance: few
CDR3aa: CSVEPYRNTGELFF
CDR3nt: TGCAGCGTTGAACCGTACAGGAACACCGGGGAGCTGTTTTTT